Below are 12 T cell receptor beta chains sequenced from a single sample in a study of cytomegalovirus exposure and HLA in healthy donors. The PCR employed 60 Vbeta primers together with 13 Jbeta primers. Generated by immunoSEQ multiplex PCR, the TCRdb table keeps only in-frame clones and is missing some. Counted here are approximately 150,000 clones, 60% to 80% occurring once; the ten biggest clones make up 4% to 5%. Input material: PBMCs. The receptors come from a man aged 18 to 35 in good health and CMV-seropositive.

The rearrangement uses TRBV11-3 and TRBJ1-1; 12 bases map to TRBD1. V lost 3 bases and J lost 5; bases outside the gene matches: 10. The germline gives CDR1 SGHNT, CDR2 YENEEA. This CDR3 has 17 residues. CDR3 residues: CASSFFGTGGVRTEAFF. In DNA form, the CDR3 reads TGTGCCAGCAGCTTTTTCGGGACAGGGGGCGTAAGGACTGAAGCTTTCTTT.

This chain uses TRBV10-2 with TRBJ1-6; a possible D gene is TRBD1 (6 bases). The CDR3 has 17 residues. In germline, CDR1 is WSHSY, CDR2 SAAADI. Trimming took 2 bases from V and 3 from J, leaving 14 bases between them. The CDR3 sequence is CASSEVWDMLYNSPLHF. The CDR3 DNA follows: TGCGCCAGCAGTGAGGTTTGGGACATGCTCTATAATTCACCCCTCCACTTT.

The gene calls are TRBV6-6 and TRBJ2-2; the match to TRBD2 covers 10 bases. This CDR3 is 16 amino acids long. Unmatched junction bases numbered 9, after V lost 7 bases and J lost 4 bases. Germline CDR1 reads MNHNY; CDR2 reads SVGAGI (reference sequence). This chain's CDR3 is CASTKREGVGTGELFF. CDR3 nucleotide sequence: TGTGCCAGCACCAAGCGGGAGGGAGTGGGCACCGGGGAGCTGTTTTTT.

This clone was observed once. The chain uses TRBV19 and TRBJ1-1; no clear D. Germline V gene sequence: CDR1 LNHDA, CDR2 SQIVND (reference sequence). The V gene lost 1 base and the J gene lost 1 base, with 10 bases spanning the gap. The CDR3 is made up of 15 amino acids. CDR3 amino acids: CASSIAPNRNTEAFF. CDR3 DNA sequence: TGTGCCAGTAGTATAGCTCCTAACAGGAACACTGAAGCTTTCTTT. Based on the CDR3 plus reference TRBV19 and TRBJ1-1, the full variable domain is DGGITQSPKYLFRKEGQNVTLSCEQNLNHDAMYWYRQDPGQGLRLIYYSQIVNDFQKGDIAEGYSVSREKKESFPLTVTSAQKNPTAFYLCASSIAPNRNTEAFFGQGTRLTVV.

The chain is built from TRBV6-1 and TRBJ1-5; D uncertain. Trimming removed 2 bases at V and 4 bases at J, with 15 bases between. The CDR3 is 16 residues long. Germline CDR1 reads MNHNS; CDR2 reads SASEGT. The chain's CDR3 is CASSESFGSLNQPQHF. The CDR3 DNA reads TGTGCCAGCAGTGAATCCTTCGGGAGTCTTAATCAGCCCCAGCATTTT.

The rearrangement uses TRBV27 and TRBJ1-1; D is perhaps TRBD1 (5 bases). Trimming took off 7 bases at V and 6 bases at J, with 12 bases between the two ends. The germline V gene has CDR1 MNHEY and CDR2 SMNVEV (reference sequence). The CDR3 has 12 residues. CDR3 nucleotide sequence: TGTGCCAGCAAAAAGGGGAATTCTGAAGCTTTCTTT. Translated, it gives CASKKGNSEAFF.

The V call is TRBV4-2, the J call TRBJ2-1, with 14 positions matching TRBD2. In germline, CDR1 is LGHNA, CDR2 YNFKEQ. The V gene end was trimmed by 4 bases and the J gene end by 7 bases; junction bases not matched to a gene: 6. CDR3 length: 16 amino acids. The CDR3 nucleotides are TGTGCCAGCAGCCTAGGGACTAGCGGGAGTCTAAATGAGCAGTTCTTC. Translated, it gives CASSLGTSGSLNEQFF.

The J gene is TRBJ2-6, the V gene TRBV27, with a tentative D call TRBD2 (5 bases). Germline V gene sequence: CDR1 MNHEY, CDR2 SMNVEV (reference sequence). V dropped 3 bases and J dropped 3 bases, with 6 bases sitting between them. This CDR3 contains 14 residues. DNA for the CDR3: TGTGCCAGCAGTTTGAGGGTTGGGGCCAACGTCCTGACTTTC. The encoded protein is CASSLRVGANVLTF.

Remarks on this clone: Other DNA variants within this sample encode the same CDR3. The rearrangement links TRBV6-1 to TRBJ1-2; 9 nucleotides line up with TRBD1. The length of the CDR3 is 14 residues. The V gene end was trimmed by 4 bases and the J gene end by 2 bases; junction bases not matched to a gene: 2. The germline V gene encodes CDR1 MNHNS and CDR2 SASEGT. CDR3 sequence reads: CASSATGGNYGYTF. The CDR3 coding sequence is TGTGCCAGCAGTGCGACAGGGGGAAACTATGGCTACACCTTC.

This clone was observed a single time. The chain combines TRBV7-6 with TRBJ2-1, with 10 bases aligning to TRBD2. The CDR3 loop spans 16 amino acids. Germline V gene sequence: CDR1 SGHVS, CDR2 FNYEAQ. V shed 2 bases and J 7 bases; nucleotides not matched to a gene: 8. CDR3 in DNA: TGTGCCAGCAGCTTAAGTCCAGCGGGGGGGCGAAATGAGCAGTTCTTC. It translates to CASSLSPAGGRNEQFF.

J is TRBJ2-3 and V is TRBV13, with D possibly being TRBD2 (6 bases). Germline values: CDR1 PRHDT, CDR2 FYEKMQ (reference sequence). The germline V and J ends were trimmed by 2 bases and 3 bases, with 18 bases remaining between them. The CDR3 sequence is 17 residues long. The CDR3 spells CASSLTVWRGGTDTQYF. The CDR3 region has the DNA TGTGCCAGCAGCTTAACGGTGTGGCGGGGTGGTACAGATACGCAGTATTTT. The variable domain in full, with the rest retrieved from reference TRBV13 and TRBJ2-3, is AAGVIQSPRHLIKEKRETATLKCYPIPRHDTVYWYQQGPGQDPQFLISFYEKMQSDKGSIPDRFSAQQFSDYHSELNMSSLELGDSALYFCASSLTVWRGGTDTQYFGPGTRLTVL.

In nucleotides, the CDR3 is TGTGCCAGCAGTTCACAGCGGCTCCACACTGAAGCTTTCTTT. It encodes CASSSQRLHTEAFF. The chain joins TRBV6-5 to TRBJ1-1; D is unclear. The CDR3 has 14 residues. CDR1 and CDR2 (germline): MNHEY, SVGAGI. V shed 4 bases and J shed 3 bases, with 12 bases lying between them.